This T cell receptor (beta chain) was recovered during a study of CD8 T cells in Susac syndrome. CDR3 length: 17 amino acids. Trimming removed 0 bases from V and 4 bases from J, with 19 bases in between. Germline CDR1 SGDLS, CDR2 YYNGEE. Random-hexamer reverse transcription was applied to about 0.45 to 1 ug RNA. TCRdb processed the immunoSEQ multiplex PCR reads anew with MiXCR; each CDR3 protein has one entry. The sample has 100,000 to 150,000 distinct CDR3 sequences, about 95% seen once; the top ten hold more than 0.1%. The TCR sequence derives from a human donor in good health. The genes are TRBV9 and TRBJ2-5; either TRBD1 or TRBD2 may fit D (5 bases each). The sequenced sample was CD4+ T cells from PBMCs. The chain's CDR3 is CASSVAAPGRDGETQYF. CDR3 bases: TGTGCCAGCAGCGTAGCCGCCCCGGGCCGGGACGGAGAGACCCAGTACTTC.